The rows below give T cell receptor beta chains drawn from one sample of a study of blood T cell repertoires in COVID-19. TCRdb's table, derived via immunoSEQ multiplex PCR, lists solely in-frame clones and lacks some. This sample has about 76,000 clones; about 92% occur once, and the top ten carry around 0.98%. What was sequenced was peripheral blood. Receptors originate from a woman aged 45-65 years in a cohort sampled during active COVID-19. CDR3s include the opening cysteine and the closing phenylalanine or tryptophan. The D gene is left open where the match is weak. For some rows the clone size is stated as once, few or many, or as a class when expanded; others skip it.

cdr3_aa cdr3_nt v_call d_call j_call clone_size
CASSLDPGSQETQYF TGCGCCAGCAGCTTGGACCCAGGGTCCCAAGAGACCCAGTACTTC TRBV5-1 - TRBJ2-5 -
CASSPVPGQGDEQFF TGCGCCAGCAGCCCCGTCCCGGGACAGGGCGATGAGCAGTTCTTC TRBV5-1 TRBD1 TRBJ2-1 -
CASRGQDRGTDTQYF TGTGCCAGCAGGGGCCAGGACAGGGGCACAGATACGCAGTATTTT TRBV25-1 TRBD1 TRBJ2-3 -
CASSSSRGLTEAFF TGTGCCAGCAGTTCCTCCAGGGGGCTAACTGAAGCTTTCTTT TRBV28 TRBD1 TRBJ1-1 -
CASSFSLGVAYEQYF TGTGCCAGCAGTTTTTCCCTTGGGGTAGCGTACGAGCAGTACTTC TRBV27 - TRBJ2-7 -
CASSQWEGVRGYTF TGTGCCAGCAGTCAATGGGAGGGGGTTCGAGGCTACACCTTC TRBV25-1 - TRBJ1-2 -
CSQIPPGTRGTQYF TGCAGCCAAATCCCCCCGGGGACTAGGGGTACGCAGTATTTT TRBV29-1 TRBD2 TRBJ2-3 -
CASSMGSSGNTIYF TGTGCCAGTAGTATGGGGAGCTCTGGAAACACCATATATTTT TRBV19 - TRBJ1-3 once
CASSLGQGSGNTIYF TGTGCCAGCAGCTTGGGACAGGGCTCTGGAAACACCATATATTTT TRBV7-8 TRBD1 TRBJ1-3 -
CASSVALASGAKQQYF TGTGCCAGCAGCGTAGCTTTGGCTAGCGGGGCCAAACAGCAGTACTTC TRBV9 TRBD2 TRBJ2-7 once
CASSAGQYSNTEAFF TGTGCCAGCAGCGCTGGACAGTATTCGAACACTGAAGCTTTCTTT TRBV9 - TRBJ1-1 -
CASSLGLAGAYNEQFF TGTGCCAGCAGCTTGGGACTAGCGGGAGCCTACAATGAGCAGTTCTTC TRBV5-5 TRBD2 TRBJ2-1 few
CATSRGTGGLETQYF TGTGCCACCAGCAGGGGGACAGGGGGCCTAGAGACCCAGTACTTC TRBV15 TRBD1 TRBJ2-5 -
CASSRQVGQPQHF TGTGCCAGTAGTAGGCAGGTAGGACAGCCCCAGCATTTT TRBV19 - TRBJ1-5 few
CASSKADQGADNYGYTF TGTGCCAGCAGCAAAGCGGACCAGGGGGCGGATAACTATGGCTACACCTTC TRBV21-1 - TRBJ1-2 -
CASAQGGGEKLFF TGTGCCAGCGCACAGGGGGGCGGCGAAAAACTGTTTTTT TRBV28 TRBD1 TRBJ1-4 once
CASSPQSGIAAYNEQFF TGTGCCAGCTCACCACAGTCCGGGATAGCGGCCTACAATGAGCAGTTCTTC TRBV18 - TRBJ2-1 once
CASSPGQGGTGELFF TGTGCCAGCAGTCCGGGACAGGGAGGCACCGGGGAGCTGTTTTTT TRBV2 TRBD1 TRBJ2-2 -
CASSIERSLAGGPTDTQYF TGTGCCAGTAGTATCGAAAGATCCCTAGCGGGAGGGCCCACAGATACGCAGTATTTT TRBV19 TRBD2 TRBJ2-3 -
CASSAYRGANEKLFF TGTGCCAGCAGCGCCTACAGGGGGGCTAATGAAAAACTGTTTTTT TRBV9 TRBD1 TRBJ1-4 -
CASDGHGRYGYTF TGTGCCAGCGATGGACACGGACGGTATGGCTACACCTTC TRBV6-5 - TRBJ1-2 -
CASSLTGTAGPLGYTF TGTGCCAGCAGCTTGACAGGGACGGCCGGGCCGCTCGGCTACACCTTC TRBV5-4 - TRBJ1-2 -
CASSLGLALLRGSYNEQFF TGTGCCAGCAGCTTGGGACTAGCCCTCCTGAGGGGCTCCTACAATGAGCAGTTCTTC TRBV7-9 TRBD2 TRBJ2-1 once
CASSHRGQVYEQYF TGTGCCAGCTCCCACCGGGGACAGGTTTACGAGCAGTACTTC TRBV18 TRBD1 TRBJ2-7 -
CASSSGTGYQPQHF TGTGCCAGCAGCTCCGGGACAGGGTATCAGCCCCAGCATTTT TRBV2 TRBD1 TRBJ1-5 -
CASIVWQGGSPLHF TGCGCCAGCATCGTGTGGCAGGGAGGATCACCCCTCCACTTT TRBV5-1 - TRBJ1-6 -
CASSSLAGRGTDTQYF TGTGCCAGCAGTTCTTTAGCGGGCCGTGGCACAGATACGCAGTATTTT TRBV28 TRBD2 TRBJ2-3 -
CASSEMTGGYEQYF TGTGCCAGCAGTGAGATGACAGGGGGCTACGAGCAGTACTTC TRBV2 TRBD1 TRBJ2-7 -
CASSPTLGGEQYF TGTGCCAGCAGTCCGACCCTTGGGGGGGAGCAGTACTTC TRBV6-5 - TRBJ2-7 -
CASGSHGRATGELFF TGTGCCAGCGGCTCTCACGGGAGGGCAACCGGGGAGCTGTTTTTT TRBV28 TRBD2 TRBJ2-2 -
CASSGQAGSYNEQFF TGTGCCAGCAGCGGGCAGGCTGGCTCCTACAATGAGCAGTTCTTC TRBV7-3 - TRBJ2-1 -
CASSLGGFNQPQHF TGCGCCAGCAGCTTGGGGGGCTTCAATCAGCCCCAGCATTTT TRBV5-1 - TRBJ1-5 once
CASNDRAPPYNEQFF TGTGCCAGCAATGACAGGGCTCCCCCCTACAATGAGCAGTTCTTC TRBV28 TRBD1 TRBJ2-1 -
CASSPGTSGINTQYF TGTGCCAGCAGTCCAGGGACTAGCGGGATTAATACGCAGTATTTT TRBV27 TRBD2 TRBJ2-3 -
CASSSDRGTDTQYF TGTGCCAGCAGTTCGGACAGGGGAACAGATACGCAGTATTTT TRBV27 TRBD1 TRBJ2-3 -
CASSQGAGMGNEQFF TGTGCCAGCAGCCAAGGAGCGGGAATGGGCAATGAGCAGTTCTTC TRBV3-1/TRBV3-2 TRBD2 TRBJ2-1 once
CASSLGLSYQETQYF TGTGCCAGCAGCTTAGGACTTTCGTACCAAGAGACCCAGTACTTC TRBV11-2 - TRBJ2-5 -
CASSDTGTSGKQYF TGTGCCAGCAGTGACACCGGGACTAGCGGAAAGCAGTACTTC TRBV28 TRBD2 TRBJ2-7 -
CASSLDQGGYEQFF TGTGCCAGCAGCCTCGACCAGGGGGGCTATGAGCAGTTCTTC TRBV7-8 - TRBJ2-1 -
CASSVEDRSSGGYTF TGTGCCAGCAGCGTCGAGGACAGGTCGTCCGGTGGCTACACCTTC TRBV9 TRBD1 TRBJ1-2 -
CASSGGSLMNTEAFF TGTGCCAGCAGCGGGGGCAGTCTTATGAACACTGAAGCTTTCTTT TRBV9 - TRBJ1-1 -
CATWTGDSPLHF TGTGCCACTTGGACAGGGGATTCACCCCTCCACTTT TRBV10-3 TRBD1 TRBJ1-6 -
CSVLSPSDRTLTSF TGCAGCGTTCTTAGCCCTAGTGACAGGACGTTAACTTCCTTC TRBV29-1 - TRBJ1-2 -
CASSLGRLYEQYF TGTGCCAGCAGTTTAGGGAGGCTCTACGAGCAGTACTTC TRBV12-3/TRBV12-4 - TRBJ2-7 once
CASSASGTEANYGYTF TGTGCCAGCAGTGCCTCAGGGACAGAAGCTAACTATGGCTACACCTTC TRBV2 TRBD1 TRBJ1-2 -
CASSLGLVNEQFF TGTGCCAGCAGCTTAGGACTAGTAAATGAGCAGTTCTTC TRBV11-3 - TRBJ2-1 once
CAISESAGNTIYF TGTGCCATCAGTGAGTCCGCGGGAAACACCATATATTTT TRBV10-3 - TRBJ1-3 -
CATTFGANVLTF TGTGCCACTACTTTTGGGGCCAACGTCCTGACTTTC TRBV19 - TRBJ2-6 -
CATSRVDTQYF TGTGCCACCAGTCGGGTAGATACGCAGTATTTT TRBV24-1 - TRBJ2-3 -